This entry lists 27 T cell receptor beta chains sequenced from one sample in a study of T-cell memory formation after mild COVID-19. Each CDR3 protein gets one entry after TCRdb re-called the 5' RACE reads with MiXCR. The table lists roughly 450,000 distinct CDR3 sequences, 18% of them singletons. The sequenced material came from PBMCs or a T cell subset sorted from them (not recorded which). These receptors were obtained from an adult woman who had mild COVID-19 (a few samples of this study predate the infection). Cell type and time point are not known.

The table lists this clonotype with many counts. This chain joins TRBV20-1 and TRBJ2-3; D might be TRBD2 (5 bases). From germline, CDR1 is DFQATT and CDR2 SNEGSKA (reference sequence). The CDR3 is made up of 12 amino acids. Deletions cut 5 bases from V and 2 bases from J, with 8 bases between. Written as DNA, the CDR3 is TGCAGTGCTCGGACTCCCACAGATACGCAGTATTTT. Its translation: CSARTPTDTQYF.

This rearrangement joins TRBV20-1 to TRBJ2-3; D is unresolved. The germline V and J ends were trimmed by 5 bases and 2 bases, with 8 bases remaining between them. This CDR3 comprises 12 residues. CDR1 and CDR2 from the germline V gene are DFQATT and SNEGSKA (reference sequence). For the CDR3, the DNA is TGCAGTGCTGTACTTCACACAGATACGCAGTATTTT. It specifies CSAVLHTDTQYF.

The V and J genes are TRBV7-2 and TRBJ1-3, with D uncertain. V was trimmed by 1 base and J by 4 bases, leaving 11 bases between them. This CDR3 comprises 15 residues. Germline CDR1 is SGHTA and CDR2 is FQGNSA. CDR3 residues: CASSLDGLLGNTIYF. As DNA, the CDR3 is TGTGCCAGCAGCTTAGACGGACTTCTCGGAAACACCATATATTTT.

This clonotype was picked up a small number of times. The rearrangement uses TRBV25-1 and TRBJ1-1, with D unresolved. V lost 3 bases, J lost 1 base, and 6 bases lay in between. Germline V gene sequence: CDR1 MGHDK, CDR2 SYGVNS. The CDR3 loop spans 13 amino acids. CDR3 coding DNA: TGTGCCAGCAGTGATTGGGAGAACACTGAAGCTTTCTTT. Translating gives CASSDWENTEAFF.

In its sample, this clonotype was seen a few times. The V call is TRBV7-2, the J call TRBJ2-1, with TRBD2 as a possible D gene (6 bases). The CDR3 runs 16 residues. Trimming pared 5 bases from V and 6 bases from J, leaving 20 bases between. Germline V gene sequence: CDR1 SGHTA, CDR2 FQGNSA. This CDR3 reads CASSPSVLAVPNEQFF. CDR3 coding DNA: TGTGCCAGCAGCCCCTCGGTGTTAGCGGTTCCCAATGAGCAGTTCTTC. Drawing the rest from reference TRBV7-2 and TRBJ2-1, the complete variable domain is GAGVSQSPSNKVTEKGKDVELRCDPISGHTALYWYRQSLGQGLEFLIYFQGNSAPDKSGLPSDRFSAERTGGSVSTLTIQRTQQEDSAVYLCASSPSVLAVPNEQFFGPGTRLTVL.

The V call is TRBV29-1, the J call TRBJ2-1, with TRBD2 identical over 8 bases. The V gene end was trimmed by 7 bases and the J gene end by 5 bases; junction bases not matched to a gene: 13. The CDR3 consists of 15 residues. Germline V gives CDR1 SQVTM, CDR2 ANQGSEA. As DNA, the CDR3 is TGCAGCGCCGAAAACCCCACTAGCGGCAACAATGAGCAGTTCTTC. Translating it yields CSAENPTSGNNEQFF.

The V call is TRBV20-1, the J call TRBJ2-6; D not resolved. The germline V gene encodes CDR1 DFQATT and CDR2 SNEGSKA (reference sequence). The CDR3 runs to 13 residues. Trimming took off 3 bases at V and 0 bases at J, with 3 bases between the two ends. CDR3 nucleotide sequence: TGCAGTGCTAGTATCTCTGGGGCCAACGTCCTGACTTTC. Protein product: CSASISGANVLTF.

The V and J genes are TRBV11-2 and TRBJ2-1; a weak D match, TRBD2 (6 bases). The V gene lost 6 bases and the J gene lost 5 bases, with 14 bases spanning the gap. The germline CDR1 and CDR2 sequences are SGHAT and FQNNGV. The CDR3 extends over 14 amino acids. The CDR3 region is CASSQVWGDNEQFF. As DNA, the CDR3 is TGTGCCAGCAGTCAGGTTTGGGGGGACAATGAGCAGTTCTTC.

Only a few counts were recorded for this clonotype. The rearrangement joins TRBV5-1 to TRBJ2-3; D remains unclear. This CDR3 contains 14 residues. The V end lost 7 bases, the J end lost 0 bases, and 12 bases lay between the germline ends. Germline CDR1 SGHRS, CDR2 YFSETQ. CDR3 protein: CASARASSTDTQYF. For the CDR3, the DNA is TGCGCCAGCGCCCGGGCCTCGAGCACAGATACGCAGTATTTT. The full variable domain, its missing parts supplied by reference TRBV5-1 and TRBJ2-3, is KAGVTQTPRYLIKTRGQQVTLSCSPISGHRSVSWYQQTPGQGLQFLFEYFSETQRNKGNFPGRFSGRQFSNSRSEMNVSTLELGDSALYLCASARASSTDTQYFGPGTRLTVL.

This clonotype was detected only a few times. The chain is built from TRBV5-1 and TRBJ1-2; 9 positions agree with TRBD1. The CDR3 sequence is 15 residues long. V shed 2 bases, J shed 5 bases, and the junction held 7 bases outside the gene matches. CDR1 and CDR2 from the germline V gene are SGHRS and YFSETQ. The CDR3 here is CASSLQGARPYGYTF. CDR3 DNA sequence: TGCGCCAGCAGCTTACAGGGGGCGCGTCCATATGGCTACACCTTC.

This clonotype appeared many times. J is TRBJ2-1 and V is TRBV5-1; 7 nucleotides line up with TRBD2. This CDR3 has 15 amino acids. V lost 4 bases to trimming and J lost 8 bases; unmatched junction nucleotides: 12. Germline values: CDR1 SGHRS, CDR2 YFSETQ. CDR3 coding DNA: TGCGCCAGCAGCCCCCCAACGGGAGGATTCGATGAGCAGTTCTTC. Protein product: CASSPPTGGFDEQFF.

This clonotype was seen a few times. The chain uses TRBV6-5 and TRBJ1-6, with 10 bases fitting TRBD1. Germline V gene sequence: CDR1 MNHEY, CDR2 SVGAGI. The ends lost 6 bases at V and 8 bases at J; junction bases unmatched: 4. The CDR3 has 14 residues. CDR3 loop: CASRRQGADSPLHF. CDR3 DNA sequence: TGTGCCAGCAGACGACAGGGGGCGGATTCACCCCTCCACTTT.

The rearrangement joins TRBV5-6 to TRBJ1-1; D possibly corresponds to TRBD1 (5 bases). With 0 bases removed from V and 2 bases from J, the gap between germline ends came to 11 bases. The CDR3 is 15 amino acids. CDR1 and CDR2 (germline): SGHDT, YYEEEE. The CDR3 sequence: CASSLETAINTEAFF. In DNA form, the CDR3 reads TGTGCCAGCAGCTTGGAGACAGCAATAAACACTGAAGCTTTCTTT.

This clonotype was seen a few times. The chain recombines TRBV24-1 with TRBJ2-1, with TRBD2 identical over 9 bases. This CDR3 has 13 amino acids. CDR1 is KGHDR and CDR2 is SFDVKD in the germline V gene. Losses at the gene ends were 9 bases for V and 8 bases for J; bases not matched to a gene: 7. The CDR3: CATGGLAVHEQFF. The CDR3 DNA reads TGTGCCACCGGGGGACTAGCAGTCCATGAGCAGTTCTTC.

The V gene is TRBV21-1, the J gene TRBJ2-5. TRBV21-1 is given as a pseudogene. This CDR3 spans 15 amino acids. CDR3 residues: CASSKFHCLQETQYF. The CDR3 DNA is TGTGCCAGCAGCAAATTTCACTGCCTCCAAGAGACCCAGTACTTC.

The rearrangement joins TRBV4-1 to TRBJ2-3; the D is unclear. Germline loops: CDR1 MGHRA, CDR2 YSYEKL. V was clipped by 11 bases and J by 2 bases, with 23 bases between them. The CDR3 is 16 residues long. The CDR3 loop is CASATADFPLTDTQYF. For the CDR3, the DNA is TGCGCCTCTGCGACGGCCGACTTCCCCCTCACAGATACGCAGTATTTT.

The CDR3: CSAGTSGSPLDEQYF. The CDR3 DNA reads TGCAGTGCTGGGACTAGCGGGAGTCCCCTCGACGAGCAGTACTTC. V and J are TRBV20-1 and TRBJ2-7; 14 nucleotides match TRBD2. Germline V gene data show CDR1 as DFQATT and CDR2 as SNEGSKA (reference sequence). With 5 bases clipped from V and 5 bases from J, the junction kept 8 bases outside the gene matches. The CDR3 length is 15 residues.

This clonotype came up a few times. The V call is TRBV18, the J call TRBJ2-1, with unresolved D. The CDR3 is 13 amino acids. Germline V gene data show CDR1 as KGHSH and CDR2 as LQKENI. V was pared by 6 bases and J by 7 bases, with 13 bases between. The chain's CDR3 is CASSASLGNEQFF. The CDR3 DNA reads TGTGCCAGCTCTGCCTCCCTTGGGAATGAGCAGTTCTTC.

The chain joins TRBV2 to TRBJ1-1; no definite D call. V shed 3 bases and J shed 6 bases, with 17 bases lying between them. Germline V gene data show CDR1 as SNHLY and CDR2 as FYNNEI. The CDR3 is 15 residues long. The CDR3: CASSDSDLLRPEAFF. The CDR3 DNA reads TGTGCCAGCAGTGATTCTGACCTCCTCCGCCCTGAAGCTTTCTTT.

The genes are TRBV14 and TRBJ2-3, with D perhaps matching TRBD1 (6 bases). CDR1 SGHDN and CDR2 FVKESK come from the germline V gene. The CDR3 extends over 16 amino acids. Trimming cost V 5 bases and J 0 bases, with 15 bases left between them. The CDR3 region is CASSSPTGLSTDTQYF. The CDR3 coding sequence is TGTGCCAGCAGCTCACCGACAGGTTTGAGCACAGATACGCAGTATTTT.

This clonotype showed up just a few times. The rearrangement links TRBV13 to TRBJ2-7; 8 bases line up with TRBD1. Germline CDR1 PRHDT, CDR2 FYEKMQ (reference sequence). V gave up 5 bases and J gave up 4 bases; unmatched junction bases: 10. This CDR3 has 15 amino acids. CDR3 coding DNA: TGTGCCAGCAGCACCAGACAGGGGCCCCCTTACGAGCAGTACTTC. It codes for CASSTRQGPPYEQYF.

The chain combines TRBV6-2 or TRBV6-3 with TRBJ2-1; 9 bases match TRBD2. Germline CDR1 is MNHEY and CDR2 is SVGEGT. The length of the CDR3 is 16 residues. The trim removed 7 bases at V and 2 bases at J, leaving 9 bases unmatched. The CDR3 bases are TGTGCCAGCATCCGGCGGGCGGGAGGGGCCTACAATGAGCAGTTCTTC. Protein: CASIRRAGGAYNEQFF.

This clonotype was seen a few times. V gene TRBV27 combines with J gene TRBJ2-2, with D perhaps matching TRBD1 (5 bases). Per the germline V gene, CDR1 is MNHEY and CDR2 is SMNVEV (reference sequence). This CDR3 contains 15 residues. Trimming stripped 7 bases from V and 6 bases from J, with 18 bases between. In DNA form, the CDR3 reads TGTGCCAGCAAAAGGGGATCGGTGCGAGCCGGGGAGCTGTTTTTT. Translated: CASKRGSVRAGELFF.

This clonotype occurred a few times. The V call is TRBV5-4, the J call TRBJ1-1; D remains ambiguous. Germline CDR1 SGHNT, CDR2 YYREEE (reference sequence). The CDR3 has 13 amino acids. V was shortened by 2 bases and J by 6 bases, with 11 bases between the two germline ends. CDR3 coding DNA: TGTGCCAGCAGCTTAAGAGGGAAATCTGAAGCTTTCTTT. Encoded protein: CASSLRGKSEAFF. The entire variable domain, with the rest obtained from reference TRBV5-4 and TRBJ1-1, is as follows: ETGVTQSPTHLIKTRGQQVTLRCSSQSGHNTVSWYQQALGQGPQFIFQYYREEENGRGNFPPRFSGLQFPNYSSELNVNALELDDSALYLCASSLRGKSEAFFGQGTRLTVV.

V usage is TRBV5-1 and J usage is TRBJ1-1, with TRBD1 matching 9 bases. The CDR3 is 15 amino acids. CDR1 is SGHRS, CDR2 YFSETQ, per germline. J gave up 5 bases and V 0 bases, and 5 bases lay outside the gene matches. The DNA for the CDR3 is TGCGCCAGCAGCTTGGTACAGGGGGCTCGGACTGAAGCTTTCTTT. Protein: CASSLVQGARTEAFF.

This sequence joins TRBV5-6 and TRBJ1-2; 10 bases agree with TRBD1. V shed 4 bases, J shed 7 bases, and the junction held 4 bases outside the gene matches. The germline V gene has CDR1 SGHDT and CDR2 YYEEEE. This CDR3 region has 13 residues. This CDR3 is CASSGDRGFGYTF. The CDR3 bases are TGTGCCAGCAGCGGGGACAGGGGATTTGGCTACACCTTC.

The table lists this clonotype with a few counts. J is TRBJ2-7 and V is TRBV5-1; D is possibly TRBD1 or TRBD2 (5 bases each). The length of the CDR3 is 16 residues. Germline V CDR1 and CDR2: SGHRS, YFSETQ. V lost 6 bases and J lost 3, with 22 bases in between. The CDR3 is CASTPGTPLGYYEQYF. The DNA of the CDR3 is TGCGCCAGCACCCCGGGGACGCCCTTGGGCTACTACGAGCAGTACTTC.